The rows below give T cell receptor beta chains drawn from one sample of a study of cytomegalovirus exposure and HLA in healthy donors. Only in-frame clones appear in the TCRdb table, and some are missing; sequencing was by immunoSEQ multiplex PCR. The table records over 200,000 clones, 82% of them present only once. Sequencing was carried out using PBMCs. The source of these receptors is a woman aged 40 to 50 in good health and CMV-seropositive. Both conserved end residues are part of each CDR3. The order of the fields is V gene, D gene, clone size, J gene, CDR3 DNA, CDR3 protein. The D gene is left open where the match is weak. Clone sizes are given selectively: once, few, many, or a class where the clone is expanded.

TRBV30	TRBD2	.	TRBJ2-5	TGTGCCTGGAAACTAGCGGGGGAGACCCAGTACTTC	CAWKLAGETQYF
TRBV6-1	TRBD1	once	TRBJ2-7	TGTGCCAGCAGTGAACAGGGGGTCTCGGGGCGAACGTCGCTTAAAGAGCAGTACTTC	CASSEQGVSGRTSLKEQYF
TRBV5-5	.	.	TRBJ1-3	TGTGCCAGCAGCCCTCGGGCAGGGGCTGGAAACACCATATATTTT	CASSPRAGAGNTIYF
TRBV10-3	TRBD2	.	TRBJ2-3	TGTGCCACTTCCGGGACTAGCGGAACCTACAGCACAGATACGCAGTATTTT	CATSGTSGTYSTDTQYF
TRBV4-3	TRBD1	.	TRBJ1-4	TGCGCCAGCAGCCAAAGGACAGGGGGATTGATGGTACGGGGTGAAAAACTGTTTTTT	CASSQRTGGLMVRGEKLFF
TRBV5-1	.	.	TRBJ1-2	TGCGCCAGCAGCTGGTCAGGGCCAGACTATGGCTACACCTTC	CASSWSGPDYGYTF
TRBV5-1	.	.	TRBJ1-1	TGCGCCAGCAGCTTGGGACAGTCGACCACTGAAGCTTTCTTT	CASSLGQSTTEAFF
TRBV7-2	TRBD1	few	TRBJ1-2	TGTGCCAGCAGCCCTAGACAGGGAAGCTATGGCTACACCTTC	CASSPRQGSYGYTF
TRBV21-1	.	.	TRBJ1-6	TGTGCCAGCAGCAACGGGACAGAGCACTATAATTCACCCCTCCACTTT	CASSNGTEHYNSPLHF
TRBV19	.	.	TRBJ1-2	TGTGCCAGTAGTGTACCTTCATGGGGGCCGGATGGCTACACCTTC	CASSVPSWGPDGYTF
TRBV6-5	TRBD2	once	TRBJ2-3	TGTGCCAGCACCCGGGGGGGGGCCACAGATACGCAGTATTTT	CASTRGGATDTQYF
TRBV6-5	.	.	TRBJ2-7	TGTGCCAGCAGCCCGAGCTCCTACGAGCAGTACTTC	CASSPSSYEQYF
TRBV2	TRBD1	once	TRBJ2-3	TGTGCCAGCAGTCGACAGGGGTTAAGCACAGATACGCAGTATTTT	CASSRQGLSTDTQYF
TRBV7-9	TRBD1	.	TRBJ1-1	TGTGCCAGCAGCTCGGAAATATCAACGGGACAGGTTGAAGCTTTCTTT	CASSSEISTGQVEAFF
TRBV18	TRBD1	.	TRBJ1-6	TGTGCCAGCTCATATCAGGGACAGGGCAGTTCACCCCTCCACTTT	CASSYQGQGSSPLHF
TRBV6-6	.	.	TRBJ2-5	TGTGCCTCTAGGCGGGGAGGAGAGACCCAGTACTTC	CASRRGGETQYF
TRBV11-2	TRBD1	.	TRBJ2-7	TGTGCCAGCAGCTTAGGGACAGGGTACGAGCAGTACTTC	CASSLGTGYEQYF
TRBV5-1	TRBD1	once	TRBJ1-1	TGCGCCAGCAGCTTGGGTACAGGGGGCGGGTTTGAAGCTTTCTTT	CASSLGTGGGFEAFF
TRBV30	.	.	TRBJ2-7	TGTGCCTGGGCCCTGGGGGGGGCTAGCTACGAGCAGTACTTC	CAWALGGASYEQYF
TRBV7-2	.	.	TRBJ2-1	TGTGCCAGCAGCATAACAGGGACCGCGAATGAGCAGTTCTTC	CASSITGTANEQFF
TRBV15	.	.	TRBJ1-2	TGTGCCACCTCCCCCCGTCGACAGACAGGCGGTGGCTACACCTTC	CATSPRRQTGGGYTF
TRBV29-1	.	.	TRBJ2-5	TGCAGCGTGTCTAGATCCGCCCGGGAGACCCAGTACTTC	CSVSRSARETQYF
TRBV7-2	TRBD2	.	TRBJ2-2	TGTGCCAGCAGCTTAGTTCCAGCGGGGGGGCCGGGCGGGGAGCTGTTTTTT	CASSLVPAGGPGGELFF
TRBV7-9	.	.	TRBJ1-2	TGTTCCAGCAGCTTAGTACAGCCTTACTTGTATGGCTACACCTTC	CSSSLVQPYLYGYTF
TRBV27	.	.	TRBJ1-1	TGTGCCAGCAGTTTATCAGGGCGGGCGGGGAGAACTGAAGCTTTCTTT	CASSLSGRAGRTEAFF
TRBV5-8	.	few	TRBJ2-2	TGTGCCAGCAGTTTATTCACCGGGACACCTAACACCGGGGAGCTGTTTTTT	CASSLFTGTPNTGELFF
TRBV27	TRBD1	.	TRBJ1-5	TGTGCCAGCAGTCCCGGGACAGGGGGCAATCAGCCCCAGCATTTT	CASSPGTGGNQPQHF
TRBV4-2	.	.	TRBJ1-3	TGTGCCAGCAGCCTGGGACACCTGAACTCTGGAAACACCATATATTTT	CASSLGHLNSGNTIYF
TRBV9	TRBD1	few	TRBJ1-1	TGTGCCAGCAGCGTAGCCCGGGACAGCACTGAAGCTTTCTTT	CASSVARDSTEAFF
TRBV5-1	.	few	TRBJ1-1	TGCGCCAGCAGCTTGGCCATCCAGGGTAACACTGAAGCTTTCTTT	CASSLAIQGNTEAFF
TRBV5-1	TRBD1	.	TRBJ1-1	TGCGCCAGCAGCCCTCGACAGGGGGCCCTGAGGAGGAACACTGAAGCTTTCTTT	CASSPRQGALRRNTEAFF